One sample yielded the 22 T cell receptor beta chains listed below, sequenced in a study of shared clonotypes between healthy human individuals. Measured with immunoSEQ multiplex PCR; TCRdb has only the in-frame clones, and not every one. The top ten clones hold 1.5% to 2% of a sample with a few million clones, about 93% of them seen once. Only CD45RO-negative cells positively selected for CCR7 counted as naive CD8 cells, so terminally differentiated effector memory CD45RA+ cells were excluded. The sample taken for sequencing was naive CD8+ T cells from PBMCs. The receptors here all came from a man aged 18 to 30 in good health. Some clones in this sample may be carry-over from other donors' samples.

The chain carries TRBV7-8 and TRBJ1-5; 12 bases align to TRBD1. V shed 5 bases and J 7 bases; nucleotides not matched to a gene: 9. Germline CDR1 reads SGHVS; CDR2 reads FQNEAQ. The CDR3 runs 16 residues. CDR3 sequence reads: CASSGAGQGAQQPQHF. The CDR3 DNA sequence: TGTGCCAGCAGCGGGGCGGGACAGGGGGCTCAACAGCCCCAGCATTTT.

The chain couples TRBV9 to TRBJ2-7; 7 positions agree with TRBD2. The V gene's germline CDR1 is SGDLS and CDR2 YYNGEE. V lost 3 bases, J lost 2 bases, and 14 bases stayed unmatched. The CDR3 covers 17 residues. The CDR3 loop reads CASSAPEGRENPYEQYF. CDR3 in DNA: TGTGCCAGCAGCGCCCCCGAAGGGAGGGAGAACCCCTACGAGCAGTACTTC.

The chain carries TRBV7-9 and TRBJ2-7, with TRBD1 identical over 7 bases. V lost 1 base and J lost 5; bases outside the gene matches: 11. Germline V gene lookup returns CDR1 SEHNR and CDR2 FQNEAQ (reference sequence). This CDR3 is 16 amino acids long. CDR3 region: CASSLGQGQIEDEQYF. The CDR3 DNA sequence: TGTGCCAGCAGCTTAGGACAGGGACAGATCGAGGACGAGCAGTACTTC.

The chain links TRBV11-2 to TRBJ2-6; D is ambiguous. Germline CDR1 is SGHAT and CDR2 is FQNNGV. The CDR3 totals 11 residues. The CDR3 protein is CAVSGANVLTF. CDR3 nucleotide sequence: TGTGCAGTCTCTGGGGCCAACGTCCTGACTTTC. The full variable domain, its missing parts supplied by reference TRBV11-2 and TRBJ2-6, is EAGVAQSPRYKIIEKRQSVAFWCNPISGHATLYWYQQILGQGPKLLIQFQNNGVVDDSQLPKDRFSAERLKGVDSTLKIQPAKLEDSAVYLCAVSGANVLTFGAGSRLTVL.

V usage is TRBV5-4 and J usage is TRBJ2-1; TRBD2 might be the D (6 bases). Germline assignment: CDR1 SGHNT and CDR2 YYREEE (reference sequence). The ends were cut back, 5 bases at V and 3 bases at J, with 15 bases in the middle. This CDR3 contains 15 residues. CDR3 in DNA: TGTGCCAGCAGTAGTGCTCGGGACTTCTACAATGAGCAGTTCTTC. Translated: CASSSARDFYNEQFF.

This sequence joins TRBV19 and TRBJ1-1; D ambiguous. Germline values: CDR1 LNHDA, CDR2 SQIVND (reference sequence). This CDR3 is 15 amino acids long. With 7 bases removed from V and 6 bases from J, the gap between germline ends came to 21 bases. The CDR3 region has the DNA TGTGCCAGTACTGGACGACCAGAGCAGGTAGCTGAAGCTTTCTTT. This sequence encodes CASTGRPEQVAEAFF.

This clone was found once. The chain uses TRBV4-1 and TRBJ1-3; 7 nucleotides match TRBD1. The V and J ends lost 2 bases and 2 bases, in that order; junction bases with no gene match: 6. CDR1 and CDR2 (germline): MGHRA, YSYEKL. The CDR3 spans 16 residues. CDR3 sequence: CASSQPTGVPGNTIYF. The CDR3 region has the DNA TGCGCCAGCAGCCAACCCACAGGGGTCCCTGGAAACACCATATATTTT.

CDR3: CASSLVEYWREGRNEQFF. The CDR3 DNA sequence: TGTGCCAGCAGCTTAGTCGAGTATTGGCGGGAGGGCCGGAATGAGCAGTTCTTC. The chain carries TRBV11-2 and TRBJ2-1, with TRBD2 matching 9 bases. CDR1 is SGHAT and CDR2 is FQNNGV in the germline V gene. This CDR3 has 18 amino acids. The junction had 14 bases not matched to a gene; V was cut back by 1 base and J by 7 bases.

The chain joins TRBV27 to TRBJ2-1; 7 positions match TRBD1. Germline CDR1 and CDR2: MNHEY and SMNVEV (reference sequence). J was trimmed by 5 bases and V by 2 bases; bases with no gene match: 3. This CDR3 comprises 14 residues. The CDR3 region is CASSLRQGDNEQFF. In nucleotides, the CDR3 is TGTGCCAGCAGTTTACGACAGGGAGACAATGAGCAGTTCTTC.

The CDR3 sequence: CASSLTGLAGASEQFF. CDR3 bases: TGTGCCAGCAGCTTGACCGGACTAGCGGGAGCTTCTGAGCAGTTCTTC. This chain uses TRBV7-2 with TRBJ2-1; 13 positions match TRBD2. Trimming cost V 3 bases and J 9 bases; bases outside gene matches: 8. The germline V gene has CDR1 SGHTA and CDR2 FQGNSA. The CDR3 runs to 16 residues.

The chain couples TRBV7-9 to TRBJ1-2; maybe TRBD1 (5 bases). The CDR3 spans 14 residues. V gave up 5 bases and J gave up 2 bases, with 12 bases separating them. Germline CDR1 SEHNR, CDR2 FQNEAQ (reference sequence). The CDR3 loop is CASSTLTANYGYTF. The CDR3 nucleotides read TGTGCCAGCAGCACCCTGACAGCCAACTATGGCTACACCTTC.

Note on this clone: Distinct nucleotide sequences in the sample also encode this CDR3. The rearrangement uses TRBV28 and TRBJ2-3; D might be TRBD1 or TRBD2, each matching 5 bases. CDR1 is MDHEN, CDR2 SYDVKM, per germline. V lost 2 bases and J lost 0, with 9 bases in between. CDR3 length equals 15 residues. As DNA, the CDR3 is TGTGCCAGCAGTTTAGGGACGGCTAGCACAGATACGCAGTATTTT. Translating gives CASSLGTASTDTQYF.

The DNA of the CDR3 is TGTGCCAGCAGCTTCGGACTAGCTCCTCTCAATGAGCAGTTCTTC. Translated, it gives CASSFGLAPLNEQFF. V usage is TRBV9 and J usage is TRBJ2-1; 8 bases align to TRBD2. Germline lookup yields CDR1 SGDLS and CDR2 YYNGEE. The CDR3 totals 15 residues. V was clipped by 4 bases and J by 6 bases; unmatched bases: 9.

This clone appeared once. The chain employs TRBV15 and TRBJ2-5; either TRBD1 or TRBD2 may fit D (6 bases each). The CDR3 covers 16 residues. CDR1 is LNHNV, CDR2 YYDKDF, per germline (reference sequence). V lost 0 bases to trimming and J lost 1 base, with 12 bases between them. CDR3 sequence reads: CATSREGWGAQETQYF. The CDR3 nucleotides read TGTGCCACCAGCAGAGAAGGTTGGGGGGCCCAAGAGACCCAGTACTTC.

CDR3 sequence (DNA): TGTGCCAGCAGCTTGGCTTTGGCGGGAGTCACCGGGGAGCTGTTTTTT. Translating it yields CASSLALAGVTGELFF. The V gene is TRBV5-4, the J gene TRBJ2-2; 7 positions agree with TRBD2. Trimming removed 0 bases from V and 4 bases from J; junction bases left unmatched: 6. The CDR3 runs to 16 residues. Germline V gives CDR1 SGHNT, CDR2 YYREEE (reference sequence).

The rearrangement links TRBV4-2 to TRBJ1-2, with D maybe TRBD1 (5 bases). The CDR3 is 20 residues long. V lost 0 bases and J lost 5, with 28 bases in between. Germline CDR1 is LGHNA and CDR2 is YNFKEQ. The CDR3 DNA sequence: TGTGCCAGCAGCCAAGAGGCGGACCCCAGGGCCGAGTCCGCTAGTTATGGCTACACCTTC. This sequence encodes CASSQEADPRAESASYGYTF.

The chain combines TRBV7-8 with TRBJ2-3, with D unresolved. V lost 1 base, J lost 2 bases, and 22 bases lay in between. This CDR3 spans 19 amino acids. Germline CDR1 reads SGHVS; CDR2 reads FQNEAQ. The CDR3 reads CASSLEVSDPNLNTDTQYF. The CDR3 coding sequence is TGTGCCAGCAGCTTAGAGGTTTCAGACCCCAACCTAAACACAGATACGCAGTATTTT.

This clone showed up just once. Other nucleotide sequences from this sample produce the same CDR3. The chain joins TRBV7-9 to TRBJ2-7; D remains ambiguous. V shed 5 bases and J shed 4 bases, with 9 bases lying between them. The CDR3 covers 12 residues. CDR1 is SEHNR and CDR2 is FQNEAQ in the germline V gene (reference sequence). The CDR3 spells CASSQDRYEQYF. The DNA for the CDR3 is TGTGCCAGCAGCCAAGACCGGTACGAGCAGTACTTC. The variable domain in full, completed from reference TRBV7-9 and TRBJ2-7, reads DTGVSQNPRHKITKRGQNVTFRCDPISEHNRLYWYRQTLGQGPEFLTYFQNEAQLEKSRLLSDRFSAERPKGSFSTLEIQRTEQGDSAMYLCASSQDRYEQYFGPGTRLTVT.

The chain combines TRBV29-1 with TRBJ2-7; 12 bases match TRBD1. The J segment lost 2 bases and the V segment lost 7 bases, leaving 6 bases of the junction unmatched. The CDR3 has 14 amino acids. Germline-derived CDR1 and CDR2 are SQVTM and ANQGSEA. CDR3 nucleotides: TGCAGCGCCATCCGGGACAGGGGGCCCTACGAGCAGTACTTC. Amino acid sequence: CSAIRDRGPYEQYF.

V usage is TRBV7-9 and J usage is TRBJ1-1, with a tentative D call TRBD1 (6 bases). Germline loops: CDR1 SEHNR, CDR2 FQNEAQ (reference sequence). The CDR3 runs 15 residues. Trimming took off 4 bases at V and 2 bases at J, with 14 bases between the two ends. CDR3 sequence (DNA): TGTGCCAGCAGCTATATGGGACAAGCAAACACTGAAGCTTTCTTT. Translating it yields CASSYMGQANTEAFF. Using reference TRBV7-9 and TRBJ1-1 for the parts outside the CDR3, the full variable domain is DTGVSQNPRHKITKRGQNVTFRCDPISEHNRLYWYRQTLGQGPEFLTYFQNEAQLEKSRLLSDRFSAERPKGSFSTLEIQRTEQGDSAMYLCASSYMGQANTEAFFGQGTRLTVV.

V and J are TRBV11-2 and TRBJ1-1; D unclear. Germline V gene data show CDR1 as SGHAT and CDR2 as FQNNGV. The CDR3 is 12 amino acids. The V end lost 6 bases, the J end lost 4 bases, and 9 bases lay between the germline ends. CDR3 bases: TGTGCCAGCAGTCCATTGGGCACTGAAGCTTTCTTT. As protein: CASSPLGTEAFF.

A note on this clone: The same CDR3 arises from other DNA sequences in this sample as well. V is TRBV9 and J is TRBJ1-1; no definite D call. The CDR3 is 13 residues long. Germline V lookup: CDR1 SGDLS, CDR2 YYNGEE. Trimming left V 3 bases short and J 2 bases short, with 8 bases between. In DNA, the CDR3 is TGTGCCAGCAGCGGGGCGGGCAACACTGAAGCTTTCTTT. Translation: CASSGAGNTEAFF.